Listed below are T cell receptor beta chains from one sample, sequenced in a study of CD8+ T cells in alopecia areata. The repertoire was sequenced with immunoSEQ multiplex PCR; TCRdb's copy has only in-frame clones and lacks some. Of approximately 150,000 clones listed, roughly 50% were seen once; the top ten hold about 4.3%. Sequenced material: CD4+ T cells sorted from blood. These receptors all come from a human donor in good health. CDR3s include the opening cysteine and the closing phenylalanine or tryptophan. Each record gives: V gene, J gene, clone size, CDR3 protein. Rows may omit the clone size; those that give it use once, few, many or a size class.

TRBV11-2,TRBJ2-2,-,CASSLEGLRELFF
TRBV6-6,TRBJ2-3,few,CASSRGTSPSTDTQYF
TRBV18,TRBJ1-2,-,CASSPSQGYTF
TRBV29-1,TRBJ2-3,-,CSVGLVEGTDTQYF
TRBV29-1,TRBJ2-1,-,CSAGTGGDNEQFF
TRBV29-1,TRBJ2-7,few,CSVGTPNSYEQYF
TRBV9,TRBJ2-3,-,CASNRDRDTDTQYF
TRBV4-1,TRBJ2-7,-,CASSQVGGTYEQYF
TRBV30,TRBJ2-5,-,CAWSGDRDRGRETQYF
TRBV6-1,TRBJ1-5,-,CASSEAGGFGNQPQHF
TRBV9,TRBJ1-5,few,CASSVAYWGQPQHF
TRBV5-1,TRBJ2-3,many,CASSIEGLRTDTQYF
TRBV6-5,TRBJ2-7,few,CASSEREPFGQYF
TRBV5-6,TRBJ2-3,-,CASSLAVDYTDTQYF
TRBV2,TRBJ2-7,few,CASRTGLAGGPFYEQYF
TRBV14,TRBJ2-5,-,CASSQVGLAWETQYF
TRBV30,TRBJ2-1,-,CAWSRLQGREQFF
TRBV7-2,TRBJ2-1,once,CASSLGSAINEQFF
TRBV19,TRBJ2-7,-,CASSSLAGASYEQYF
TRBV5-1,TRBJ2-7,-,CASSLSPGSGNYEQYF
TRBV6-5,TRBJ2-7,-,CASRRQASYEQYF
TRBV5-4,TRBJ2-1,-,CASSGTSGGNRYNEQFF
TRBV29-1,TRBJ1-2,once,CSVPHDSRGGGYTF
TRBV29-1,TRBJ2-7,-,CSVGQGSEQYF
TRBV2,TRBJ2-1,-,CASTRAQTSGSEQFF
TRBV18,TRBJ1-5,-,CASSPEQGSYQPQHF
TRBV7-3,TRBJ1-1,few,CASSSQAGVTEAFF
TRBV11-2,TRBJ2-6,-,CASSLTGSSGANVLTF
TRBV28,TRBJ2-6,-,CASSFGALSGANVLTF
TRBV9,TRBJ2-2,few,CASSVSSGGPPNTGELFF
TRBV29-1,TRBJ2-3,-,CSTRGSGGTDTQYF
TRBV10-3,TRBJ2-5,few,CAISESNRGIMQETQYF
TRBV29-1,TRBJ1-1,-,CSVDQGLNTEAFF